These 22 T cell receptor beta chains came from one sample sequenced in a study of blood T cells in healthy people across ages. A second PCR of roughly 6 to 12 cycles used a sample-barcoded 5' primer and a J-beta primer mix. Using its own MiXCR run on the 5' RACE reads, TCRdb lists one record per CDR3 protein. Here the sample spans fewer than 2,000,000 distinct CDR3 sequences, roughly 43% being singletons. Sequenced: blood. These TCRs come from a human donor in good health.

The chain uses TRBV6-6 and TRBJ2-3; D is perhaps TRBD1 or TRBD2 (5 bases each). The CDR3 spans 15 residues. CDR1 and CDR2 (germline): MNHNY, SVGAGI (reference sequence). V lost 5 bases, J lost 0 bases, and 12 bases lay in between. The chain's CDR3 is CASSPTGDSTDTQYF. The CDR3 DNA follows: TGTGCCAGCAGTCCGACCGGGGACAGCACAGATACGCAGTATTTT.

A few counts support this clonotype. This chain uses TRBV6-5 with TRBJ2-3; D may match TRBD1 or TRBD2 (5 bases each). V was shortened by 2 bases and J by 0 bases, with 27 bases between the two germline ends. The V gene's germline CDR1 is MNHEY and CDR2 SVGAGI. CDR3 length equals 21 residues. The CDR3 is CASSYPGTGTPEGASTDTQYF. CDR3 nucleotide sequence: TGTGCCAGCAGTTACCCAGGGACGGGAACACCCGAAGGAGCTAGCACAGATACGCAGTATTTT.

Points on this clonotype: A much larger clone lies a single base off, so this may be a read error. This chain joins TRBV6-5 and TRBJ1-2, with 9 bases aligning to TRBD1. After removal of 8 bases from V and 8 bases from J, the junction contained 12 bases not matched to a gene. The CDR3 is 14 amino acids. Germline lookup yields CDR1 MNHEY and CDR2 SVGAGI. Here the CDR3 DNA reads TGTGCCAGCGGAAGTTCGGGACAGGGTACCGGCTACACCTTC. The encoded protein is CASGSSGQGTGYTF.

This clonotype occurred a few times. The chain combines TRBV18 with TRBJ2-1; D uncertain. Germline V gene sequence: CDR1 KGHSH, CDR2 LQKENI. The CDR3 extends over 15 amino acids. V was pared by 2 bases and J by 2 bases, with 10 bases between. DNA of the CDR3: TGTGCCAGCTCACCATTCGGCTCCACCTACAATGAGCAGTTCTTC. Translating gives CASSPFGSTYNEQFF.

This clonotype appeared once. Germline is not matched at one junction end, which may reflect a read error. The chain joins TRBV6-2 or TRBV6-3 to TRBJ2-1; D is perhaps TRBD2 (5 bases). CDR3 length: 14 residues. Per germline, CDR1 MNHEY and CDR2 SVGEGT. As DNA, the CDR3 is TGTGCCGGCAGTTACTCGAGGGAGAGCGATGAGCAGTTCTTC. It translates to CAGSYSRESDEQFF.

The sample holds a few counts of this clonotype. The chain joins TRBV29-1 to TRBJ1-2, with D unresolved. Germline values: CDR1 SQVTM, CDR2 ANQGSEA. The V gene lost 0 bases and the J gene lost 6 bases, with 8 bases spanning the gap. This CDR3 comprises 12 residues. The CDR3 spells CSVEDSANGYTF. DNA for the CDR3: TGCAGCGTTGAAGACAGTGCGAATGGCTACACCTTC.

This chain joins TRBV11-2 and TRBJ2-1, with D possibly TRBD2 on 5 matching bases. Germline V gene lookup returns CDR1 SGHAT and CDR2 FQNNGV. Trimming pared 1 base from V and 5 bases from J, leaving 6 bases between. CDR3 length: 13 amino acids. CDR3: CASSLALDNEQFF. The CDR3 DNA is TGTGCCAGCAGCTTAGCACTAGACAATGAGCAGTTCTTC.

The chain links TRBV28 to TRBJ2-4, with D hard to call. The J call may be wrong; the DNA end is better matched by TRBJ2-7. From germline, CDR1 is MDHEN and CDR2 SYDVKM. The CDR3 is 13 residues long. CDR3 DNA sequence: TGTGCCAGCAGTTTACAAAGGCCTATCGAGCAGTACTTC. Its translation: CASSLQRPIEQYF.

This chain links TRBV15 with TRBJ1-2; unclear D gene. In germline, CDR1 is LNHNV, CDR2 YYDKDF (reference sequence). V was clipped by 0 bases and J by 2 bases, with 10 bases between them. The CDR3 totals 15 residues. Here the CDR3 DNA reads TGTGCCACCAGCAGAGATTCCAGTGGGAACTATGGCTACACCTTC. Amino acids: CATSRDSSGNYGYTF.

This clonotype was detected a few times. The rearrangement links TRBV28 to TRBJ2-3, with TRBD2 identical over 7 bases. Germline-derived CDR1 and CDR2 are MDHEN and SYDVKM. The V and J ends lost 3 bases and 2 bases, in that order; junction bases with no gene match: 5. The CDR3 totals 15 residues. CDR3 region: CASSFIAGDTDTQYF. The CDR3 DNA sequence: TGTGCCAGCAGTTTTATCGCGGGGGACACAGATACGCAGTATTTT.

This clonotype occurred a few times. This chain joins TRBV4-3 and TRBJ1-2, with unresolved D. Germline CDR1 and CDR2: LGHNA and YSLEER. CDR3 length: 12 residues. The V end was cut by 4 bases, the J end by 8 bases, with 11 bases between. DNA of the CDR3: TGCGCCAGCAGCCGTCAGGCTGGCGGCTACACCTTC. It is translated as CASSRQAGGYTF.

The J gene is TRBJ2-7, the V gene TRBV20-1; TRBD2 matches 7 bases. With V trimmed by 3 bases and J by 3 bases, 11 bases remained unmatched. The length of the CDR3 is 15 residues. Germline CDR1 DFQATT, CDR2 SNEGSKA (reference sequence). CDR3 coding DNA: TGCAGTGCTAGGGGCTACGGGGAGGGGATCTACGAGCAGTACTTC. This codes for CSARGYGEGIYEQYF.

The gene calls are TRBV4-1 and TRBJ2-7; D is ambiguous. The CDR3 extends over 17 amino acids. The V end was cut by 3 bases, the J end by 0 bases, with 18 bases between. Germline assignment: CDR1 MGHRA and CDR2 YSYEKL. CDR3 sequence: CASSQIWAAVRSYEQYF. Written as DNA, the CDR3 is TGCGCCAGCAGCCAGATTTGGGCAGCCGTGCGCTCCTACGAGCAGTACTTC.

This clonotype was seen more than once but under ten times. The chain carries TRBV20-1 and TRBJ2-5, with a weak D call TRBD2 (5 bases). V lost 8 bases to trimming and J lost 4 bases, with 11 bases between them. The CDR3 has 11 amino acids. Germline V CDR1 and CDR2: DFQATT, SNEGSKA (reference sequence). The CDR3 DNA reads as TGCAGTCGGAGGAGGATAGAGACCCAGTACTTC. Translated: CSRRRIETQYF.

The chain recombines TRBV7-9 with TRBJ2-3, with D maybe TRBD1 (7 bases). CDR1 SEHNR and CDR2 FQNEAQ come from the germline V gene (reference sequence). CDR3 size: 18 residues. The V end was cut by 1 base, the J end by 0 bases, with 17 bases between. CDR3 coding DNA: TGTGCCAGCAGCTTAGGCGAAGGGGGCGGGGATAGCACAGATACGCAGTATTTT. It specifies CASSLGEGGGDSTDTQYF.

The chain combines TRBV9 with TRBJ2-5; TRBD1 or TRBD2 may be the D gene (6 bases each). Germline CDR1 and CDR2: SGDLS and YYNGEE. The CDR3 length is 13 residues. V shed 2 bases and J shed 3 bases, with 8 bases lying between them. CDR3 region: CASSVRGEETQYF. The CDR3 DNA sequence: TGTGCCAGCAGCGTGAGGGGGGAAGAGACCCAGTACTTC.

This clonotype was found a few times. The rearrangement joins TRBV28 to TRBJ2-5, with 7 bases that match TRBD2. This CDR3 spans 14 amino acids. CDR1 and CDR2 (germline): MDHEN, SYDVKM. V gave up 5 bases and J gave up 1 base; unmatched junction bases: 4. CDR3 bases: TGTGCCAGCAGTAGAGCGGGGAGCCAAGAGACCCAGTACTTC. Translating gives CASSRAGSQETQYF.

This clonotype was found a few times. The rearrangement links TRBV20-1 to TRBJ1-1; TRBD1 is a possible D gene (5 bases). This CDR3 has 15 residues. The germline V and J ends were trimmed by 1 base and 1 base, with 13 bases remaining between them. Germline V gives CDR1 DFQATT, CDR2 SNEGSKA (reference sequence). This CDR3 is CSARGAGIGNTEAFF. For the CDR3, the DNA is TGCAGTGCTAGAGGGGCAGGGATTGGGAACACTGAAGCTTTCTTT.

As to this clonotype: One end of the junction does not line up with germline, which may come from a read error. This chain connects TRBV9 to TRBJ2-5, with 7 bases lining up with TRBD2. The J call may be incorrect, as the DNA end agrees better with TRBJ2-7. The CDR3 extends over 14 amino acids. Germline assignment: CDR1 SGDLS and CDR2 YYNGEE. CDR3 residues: CASGVWGGTDEQYF. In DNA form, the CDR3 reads TGTGCCAGCGGCGTATGGGGAGGGACCGACGAGCAGTACTTC.

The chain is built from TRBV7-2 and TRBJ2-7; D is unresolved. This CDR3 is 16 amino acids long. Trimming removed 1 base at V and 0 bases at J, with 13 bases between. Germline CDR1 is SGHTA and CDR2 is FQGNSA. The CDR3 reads CASSLGADPSSYEQYF. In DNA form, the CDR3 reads TGTGCCAGCAGCTTAGGGGCCGATCCGAGCTCCTACGAGCAGTACTTC.

Here the CDR3 DNA reads TGCGCCAGCAGCCAAGATAACGAGGGACTCTCCTACGAGCAGTACTTC. It codes for CASSQDNEGLSYEQYF. V usage is TRBV4-1 and J usage is TRBJ2-7; a possible D gene is TRBD2 (6 bases). V dropped 0 bases and J dropped 0 bases, with 12 bases sitting between them. The CDR3 spans 16 residues. Germline V gene sequence: CDR1 MGHRA, CDR2 YSYEKL.

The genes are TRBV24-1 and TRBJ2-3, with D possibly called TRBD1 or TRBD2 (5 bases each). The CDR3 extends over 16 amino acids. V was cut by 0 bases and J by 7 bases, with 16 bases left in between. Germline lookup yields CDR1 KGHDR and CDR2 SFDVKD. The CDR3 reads CATSDLIRDGRYTQYF. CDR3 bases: TGTGCCACCAGTGATTTGATCCGGGACGGGCGCTATACGCAGTATTTT.